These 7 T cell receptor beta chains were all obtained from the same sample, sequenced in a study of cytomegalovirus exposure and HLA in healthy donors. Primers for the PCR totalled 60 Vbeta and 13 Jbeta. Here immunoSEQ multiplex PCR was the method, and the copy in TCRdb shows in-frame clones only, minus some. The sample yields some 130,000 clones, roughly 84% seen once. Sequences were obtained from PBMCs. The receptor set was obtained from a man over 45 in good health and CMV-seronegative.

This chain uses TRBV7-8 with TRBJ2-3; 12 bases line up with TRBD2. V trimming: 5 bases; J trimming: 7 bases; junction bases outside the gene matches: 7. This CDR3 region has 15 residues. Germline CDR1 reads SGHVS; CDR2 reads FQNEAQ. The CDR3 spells CASSLLAGGTHTQYF. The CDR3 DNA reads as TGTGCCAGCAGCCTACTAGCGGGGGGTACCCATACGCAGTATTTT.

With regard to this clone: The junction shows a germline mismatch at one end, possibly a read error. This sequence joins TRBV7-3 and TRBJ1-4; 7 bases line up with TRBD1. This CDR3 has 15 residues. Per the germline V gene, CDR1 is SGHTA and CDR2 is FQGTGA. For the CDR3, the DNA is TGTGCCAGCAGCCTAACCGGGACAGTTAATGAAAAACTGTTTTTT. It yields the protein CASSLTGTVNEKLFF.

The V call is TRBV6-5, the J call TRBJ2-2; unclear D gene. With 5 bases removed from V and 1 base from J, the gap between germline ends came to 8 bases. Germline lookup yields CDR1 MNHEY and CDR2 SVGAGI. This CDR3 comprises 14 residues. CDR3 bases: TGTGCCAGCAGTCGACACGAGAACACCGGGGAGCTGTTTTTT. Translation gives CASSRHENTGELFF.

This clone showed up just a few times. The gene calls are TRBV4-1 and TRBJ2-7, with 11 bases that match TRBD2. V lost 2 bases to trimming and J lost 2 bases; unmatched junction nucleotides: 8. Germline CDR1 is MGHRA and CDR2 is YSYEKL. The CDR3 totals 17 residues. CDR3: CASSQSPGLAAPYEQYF. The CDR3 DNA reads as TGCGCCAGCAGCCAATCCCCGGGACTAGCGGCGCCCTACGAGCAGTACTTC.

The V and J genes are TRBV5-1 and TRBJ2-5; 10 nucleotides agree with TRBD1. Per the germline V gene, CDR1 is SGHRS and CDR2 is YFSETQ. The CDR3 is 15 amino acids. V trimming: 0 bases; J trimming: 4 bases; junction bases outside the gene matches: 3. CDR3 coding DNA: TGCGCCAGCAGCTTGGCGGGACAGGGGACAGAGACCCAGTACTTC. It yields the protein CASSLAGQGTETQYF.

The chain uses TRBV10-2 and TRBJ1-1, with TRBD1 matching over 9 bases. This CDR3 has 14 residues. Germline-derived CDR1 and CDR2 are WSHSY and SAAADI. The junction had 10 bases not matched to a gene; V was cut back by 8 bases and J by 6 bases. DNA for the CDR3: TGCGCCAGCCGGGGACAGGGACCTTTCGCTGAAGCTTTCTTT. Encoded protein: CASRGQGPFAEAFF.

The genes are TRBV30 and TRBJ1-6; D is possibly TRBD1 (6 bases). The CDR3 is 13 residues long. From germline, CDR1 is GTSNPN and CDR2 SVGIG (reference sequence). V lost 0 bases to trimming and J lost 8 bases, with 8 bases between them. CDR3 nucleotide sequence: TGTGCCTGGAGTGTACAGGGAGATTCACCCCTCCACTTT. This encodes CAWSVQGDSPLHF.